These T cell receptor beta chains were read from a single sample in a study of blood T cell repertoires in COVID-19. TCRdb's table, derived via immunoSEQ multiplex PCR, lists solely in-frame clones and lacks some. The repertoire consists of 500,000 to 600,000 clones, with approximately 91% occurring once and the leading ten covering less than 9%. What was sequenced was peripheral blood. The receptors here all came from a woman between 50 and 59 years old with COVID-19, enrolled during active disease. The CDR3 runs from the conserved cysteine through the conserved F or W. The order of the fields is clone size, D gene, V gene, J gene, CDR3 DNA, CDR3 protein. A D gene is named only where the DNA matches it firmly. Not every row has a clone size; where given, it reads once, few, many or a size class.

size: .; D: TRBD1; V: TRBV19; J: TRBJ1-1; DNA: TGTGCCAGTAGTATAGCGGACAGGAAAGACACTGAAGCTTTCTTT; CDR3: CASSIADRKDTEAFF
size: .; D: TRBD1; V: TRBV2; J: TRBJ1-2; DNA: TGTGCCAGCAGGGTACAGGGGCTACATGGCTACACCTTC; CDR3: CASRVQGLHGYTF
size: once; D: TRBD1; V: TRBV6-5; J: TRBJ1-5; DNA: TGTGCCAGCAGAGACAGGGGAAGCAATCAGCCCCAGCATTTT; CDR3: CASRDRGSNQPQHF
size: .; D: TRBD2; V: TRBV27; J: TRBJ2-1; DNA: TGTGCCAGCAGTTCCCCTGGACTAGCGAGGGTAAGGGAGCAGTTCTTC; CDR3: CASSSPGLARVREQFF
size: once; D: TRBD2; V: TRBV7-3; J: TRBJ2-5; DNA: TGTGCCAGCAGCTTAAGTAGCGGGGGGACCCAGTACTTC; CDR3: CASSLSSGGTQYF
size: .; D: .; V: TRBV30; J: TRBJ2-5; DNA: TGTGCCTGCCCTGTTACTTCAGGAAAACAAGAGACCCAGTACTTC; CDR3: CACPVTSGKQETQYF
size: .; D: .; V: TRBV5-1; J: TRBJ2-7; DNA: TGCGCCAGCAGCGCTCTACAGGGACGGCAGTACTTC; CDR3: CASSALQGRQYF
size: .; D: TRBD1; V: TRBV19; J: TRBJ2-1; DNA: TGTGCCAGTAAATACGGGACAGGGAGGAATGAGCAGTTCTTC; CDR3: CASKYGTGRNEQFF
size: .; D: .; V: TRBV30; J: TRBJ1-5; DNA: TGTGCCTGGGGCAGGGGTCGCAATCAGCCCCAGCATTTT; CDR3: CAWGRGRNQPQHF
size: .; D: .; V: TRBV28; J: TRBJ2-2; DNA: TGTGCCAGCAGCCGTTCTAGGAGATCTCAAGGGGAGCTGTTTTTT; CDR3: CASSRSRRSQGELFF
size: .; D: .; V: TRBV10-3; J: TRBJ1-1; DNA: TGTGCCATCAGTGAGCCCGGGAGTACCGTTGAAGCTTTCTTT; CDR3: CAISEPGSTVEAFF
size: .; D: .; V: TRBV27; J: TRBJ2-3; DNA: TGTGCCAGCACCTTGACCCAGGGGAGCACAGATACGCAGTATTTT; CDR3: CASTLTQGSTDTQYF
size: .; D: .; V: TRBV2; J: TRBJ1-2; DNA: TGTGCCAGCAAGAAAGAGCCGCAACTTAACTATGGCTACACCTTC; CDR3: CASKKEPQLNYGYTF
size: .; D: TRBD1; V: TRBV24-1; J: TRBJ2-5; DNA: TGTGCCACCAGTGTCCAAGACAGGGGGGAAGAGACCCAGTACTTC; CDR3: CATSVQDRGEETQYF
size: once; D: TRBD1; V: TRBV29-1; J: TRBJ2-1; DNA: TGCAGCGCGACAGGGGGCAGCCACAATGAGCAGTTCTTC; CDR3: CSATGGSHNEQFF
size: .; D: .; V: TRBV29-1; J: TRBJ2-6; DNA: TGCAGCGTTGAAGGGGGCAGGGTCTCTGGGGCCAACGTCCTGACTTTC; CDR3: CSVEGGRVSGANVLTF
size: .; D: TRBD1; V: TRBV2; J: TRBJ1-2; DNA: TGTGCCAGCAGTGAATTGAGGGGGCAAGGCTATGGCTACACCTTC; CDR3: CASSELRGQGYGYTF
size: .; D: .; V: TRBV29-1; J: TRBJ1-2; DNA: TGCAGCGTTGAAGATCCTACAGCCGGTGGCTACACCTTC; CDR3: CSVEDPTAGGYTF
size: .; D: TRBD1; V: TRBV6-6; J: TRBJ1-5; DNA: TGTGCCAGCAGTCCTCAAAAGGGACAGGCTTTTAATCAGCCCCAGCATTTT; CDR3: CASSPQKGQAFNQPQHF
size: .; D: TRBD1; V: TRBV25-1; J: TRBJ1-2; DNA: TGTGCCAGCAGTGGTACAGGGGGACCCAACTATGGCTACACCTTC; CDR3: CASSGTGGPNYGYTF
size: .; D: .; V: TRBV2; J: TRBJ2-6; DNA: TGTGCCAGCAGTCTCCTTAGCTCTGGGGCCAACGTCCTGACTTTC; CDR3: CASSLLSSGANVLTF
size: once; D: .; V: TRBV5-1; J: TRBJ2-2; DNA: TGCGCCAGCAGCTTGGATGAAGGGGCTGGACAGAGGATCGGGGAGCTGTTTTTT; CDR3: CASSLDEGAGQRIGELFF
size: .; D: TRBD2; V: TRBV9; J: TRBJ2-2; DNA: TGTGCCAGCAGCACCCCGGGAGGGGGGGCCGGGGAGCTGTTTTTT; CDR3: CASSTPGGGAGELFF
size: .; D: .; V: TRBV5-4; J: TRBJ1-5; DNA: TGTGCCAGCAGTTTAAGACCGGGGAGGGATCAGCCCCAGCATTTT; CDR3: CASSLRPGRDQPQHF
size: .; D: .; V: TRBV2; J: TRBJ2-5; DNA: TGTGCCAGCAGAGCGACAGAAGAGACCCAGTACTTC; CDR3: CASRATEETQYF
size: .; D: .; V: TRBV25-1; J: TRBJ2-2; DNA: TGTGCCAGCAGTGAACAGGGAGGCACCGGGGAGCTGTTTTTT; CDR3: CASSEQGGTGELFF
size: .; D: .; V: TRBV19; J: TRBJ1-2; DNA: TGTGCCAGTAGTATTGGACAGATTAATGGCTACACCTTC; CDR3: CASSIGQINGYTF
size: .; D: TRBD1; V: TRBV9; J: TRBJ1-1; DNA: TGTGCCAGCTCAAGAAGGACAGGGTCCACTGAAGCTTTCTTT; CDR3: CASSRRTGSTEAFF